Below are 27 T cell receptor beta chains sequenced from a single sample in a study of cytomegalovirus exposure and HLA in healthy donors. This table comes from immunoSEQ multiplex PCR, and its TCRdb copy is limited to in-frame clones, with some not included. In the table there are some 170,000 clones, 75% to 90% of which are singletons. Sequenced input: PBMCs. These receptor sequences come from a woman aged 18-29 years in good health and CMV-seronegative.

The rearrangement uses TRBV30 and TRBJ1-5, with 8 nucleotides matching TRBD1. This CDR3 has 14 amino acids. The trim removed 5 bases at V and 4 bases at J, leaving 7 bases unmatched. Germline V gene lookup returns CDR1 GTSNPN and CDR2 SVGIG (reference sequence). CDR3 sequence: CAWVAGGLNQPQHF. In DNA, the CDR3 is TGTGCCTGGGTAGCAGGGGGCTTAAATCAGCCCCAGCATTTT.

CDR3 sequence (DNA): TGTGCCATCAGCGGGACAGGCTATGGAAACACCATATATTTT. Translation gives CAISGTGYGNTIYF. The genes are TRBV10-3 and TRBJ1-3; TRBD1 matches 8 bases. Germline V CDR1 and CDR2: ENHRY, SYGVKD. J was trimmed by 3 bases and V by 6 bases; bases with no gene match: 4. The CDR3 contains 14 residues.

This clone showed up just once. V gene TRBV5-1 combines with J gene TRBJ2-7; D is possibly TRBD1 (5 bases). Trimming removed 7 bases at V and 0 bases at J, with 17 bases between. This CDR3 spans 15 amino acids. Germline CDR1 SGHRS, CDR2 YFSETQ. The CDR3 loop is CASCPTVGASYEQYF. CDR3 in DNA: TGCGCCAGCTGTCCGACAGTGGGTGCCTCCTACGAGCAGTACTTC.

The rearrangement joins TRBV5-1 to TRBJ1-5; 9 bases fit TRBD1. Germline assignment: CDR1 SGHRS and CDR2 YFSETQ. The CDR3 spans 16 residues. The ends lost 4 bases at V and 7 bases at J; junction bases unmatched: 12. CDR3 sequence (DNA): TGCGCCAGCAGCCTTAACGGGGCGGACAGGGGCCAGCCCCAGCATTTT. This codes for CASSLNGADRGQPQHF.

This clone occurred once. V usage is TRBV7-2 and J usage is TRBJ1-1, with 7 positions matching TRBD1. With V trimmed by 5 bases and J by 1 base, 4 bases remained unmatched. Germline assignment: CDR1 SGHTA and CDR2 FQGNSA. The CDR3 runs to 14 residues. This CDR3 is CASSPRTGNTEAFF. As DNA, the CDR3 is TGTGCCAGCAGCCCCCGGACAGGGAACACTGAAGCTTTCTTT. Full variable domain (remainder filled in from reference TRBV7-2 and TRBJ1-1): GAGVSQSPSNKVTEKGKDVELRCDPISGHTALYWYRQSLGQGLEFLIYFQGNSAPDKSGLPSDRFSAERTGGSVSTLTIQRTQQEDSAVYLCASSPRTGNTEAFFGQGTRLTVV.

This clone was seen only a few times. V is TRBV5-1 and J is TRBJ1-2, with D possibly TRBD1 on 5 matching bases. The CDR3 has 13 residues. CDR1 and CDR2 from the germline V gene are SGHRS and YFSETQ. The V gene lost 5 bases and the J gene lost 2 bases, with 10 bases spanning the gap. The CDR3 loop is CASRGRVNYGYTF. Here the CDR3 DNA reads TGCGCCAGCAGGGGCAGGGTCAACTATGGCTACACCTTC.

This chain links TRBV19 with TRBJ2-3, with unresolved D. This CDR3 contains 17 residues. CDR1 is LNHDA, CDR2 SQIVND, per germline (reference sequence). The V gene lost 3 bases and the J gene lost 0 bases, with 16 bases spanning the gap. The CDR3 DNA reads TGTGCCAGTAGTATTAGTTTTCGATCCACTAGCACAGATACGCAGTATTTT. It encodes CASSISFRSTSTDTQYF. Full variable domain (remainder filled in from reference TRBV19 and TRBJ2-3): DGGITQSPKYLFRKEGQNVTLSCEQNLNHDAMYWYRQDPGQGLRLIYYSQIVNDFQKGDIAEGYSVSREKKESFPLTVTSAQKNPTAFYLCASSISFRSTSTDTQYFGPGTRLTVL.

In nucleotides, the CDR3 is TGTGCCAGCAGCCGGGAGGGGGATAGCAATCAGCCCCAGCATTTT. This codes for CASSREGDSNQPQHF. The chain is built from TRBV7-2 and TRBJ1-5; the D gene is possibly TRBD1 (6 bases). The CDR3 is 15 residues long. V was cut by 5 bases and J by 0 bases, with 11 bases left in between. The germline V gene has CDR1 SGHTA and CDR2 FQGNSA.

The CDR3 DNA reads as TGTGCCAGTAGTACCGGGACACTTCACTATGGCTACACCTTC. It codes for CASSTGTLHYGYTF. The chain couples TRBV19 to TRBJ1-2; D may be TRBD1 (6 bases). This CDR3 spans 14 amino acids. V lost 4 bases to trimming and J lost 3 bases, with 12 bases between them. Germline V gives CDR1 LNHDA, CDR2 SQIVND (reference sequence).

This clone was counted a single time. This chain joins TRBV27 and TRBJ2-7, with D uncertain. The CDR3 has 13 residues. Between the trimmed V and J ends, which lost 4 bases and 4 bases, there was a span of 11 bases. CDR1 is MNHEY and CDR2 is SMNVEV in the germline V gene (reference sequence). CDR3 bases: TGTGCCAGCAGTTATGGCAAGAGGTACGAGCAGTACTTC. This sequence encodes CASSYGKRYEQYF.

J is TRBJ2-4 and V is TRBV29-1; 13 bases map to TRBD2. The CDR3 covers 19 residues. J gave up 0 bases and V 2 bases, and 10 bases lay outside the gene matches. Germline assignment: CDR1 SQVTM and CDR2 ANQGSEA. CDR3 DNA sequence: TGCAGCGTTGAATCGGAAGGACTAGCGGGGGACCTAGCCAAAAACATTCAGTACTTC. This translates into CSVESEGLAGDLAKNIQYF. The whole variable domain, filled in from reference TRBV29-1 and TRBJ2-4, reads SAVISQKPSRDICQRGTSLTIQCQVDSQVTMMFWYRQQPGQSLTLIATANQGSEATYESGFVIDKFPISRPNLTFSTLTVSNMSPEDSSIYLCSVESEGLAGDLAKNIQYFGAGTRLSVL.

The chain links TRBV7-8 to TRBJ1-6; D uncertain. The CDR3 totals 15 residues. Germline lookup yields CDR1 SGHVS and CDR2 FQNEAQ. The V end lost 2 bases, the J end lost 9 bases, and 14 bases lay between the germline ends. CDR3 nucleotide sequence: TGTGCCAGCAGCTTAAACCCGACTCTGCCTTCACCCCTCCACTTT. It yields the protein CASSLNPTLPSPLHF.

This rearrangement joins TRBV2 to TRBJ1-5, with TRBD1 as a possible D gene (6 bases). Germline CDR1 reads SNHLY; CDR2 reads FYNNEI. The CDR3 totals 13 residues. V was pared by 6 bases and J by 4 bases, with 10 bases between. CDR3 in DNA: TGTGCCAGCAGCTTGGACAGTAATCAGCCCCAGCATTTT. This translates into CASSLDSNQPQHF.

The J gene is TRBJ2-7, the V gene TRBV18; TRBD1 matches at 8 bases. The J segment lost 3 bases and the V segment lost 6 bases, leaving 7 bases of the junction unmatched. The CDR3 is 14 residues long. Germline V gene sequence: CDR1 KGHSH, CDR2 LQKENI. The CDR3 loop is CASSPGTGYYEQYF. The CDR3 DNA is TGTGCCAGCTCGCCCGGGACAGGCTACTACGAGCAGTACTTC.

The chain joins TRBV7-9 to TRBJ2-7; weak D call: TRBD1 (5 bases). The CDR3 consists of 13 residues. Per the germline V gene, CDR1 is SEHNR and CDR2 is FQNEAQ (reference sequence). Trimming cost V 3 bases and J 7 bases, with 13 bases left between them. CDR3: CASSFSRVGEQYF. In DNA, the CDR3 is TGTGCCAGCAGCTTCTCCAGGGTGGGGGAGCAGTACTTC.

The chain combines TRBV5-4 with TRBJ2-3, with 13 bases lining up with TRBD2. Trimming at V came to 1 base and at J to 5 bases, leaving 10 bases not matched to a gene. The CDR3 has 18 amino acids. Per germline, CDR1 SGHNT and CDR2 YYREEE (reference sequence). CDR3 protein: CASSLSRTSGRGRDTQYF. In DNA form, the CDR3 reads TGTGCCAGCAGCTTGTCAAGGACTAGCGGGAGAGGAAGAGATACGCAGTATTTT.

V and J are TRBV18 and TRBJ1-3; D gene uncertain. The ends were cut back, 6 bases at V and 3 bases at J, with 12 bases in the middle. The germline V gene encodes CDR1 KGHSH and CDR2 LQKENI. The CDR3 totals 14 residues. The DNA for the CDR3 is TGTGCCAGCTCGCGCCCCGGAGGTGGAAACACCATATATTTT. It encodes CASSRPGGGNTIYF.

This chain's CDR3 is CATSRDAGTAEKLFF. The CDR3 DNA follows: TGTGCCACCAGCAGAGATGCCGGGACAGCTGAAAAACTGTTTTTT. This chain connects TRBV15 to TRBJ1-4, with 7 bases lining up with TRBD1. CDR3 length: 15 amino acids. CDR1 is LNHNV, CDR2 YYDKDF, per germline (reference sequence). Losses at the gene ends were 0 bases for V and 7 bases for J; bases not matched to a gene: 5.

V usage is TRBV7-2 and J usage is TRBJ1-4; 8 nucleotides line up with TRBD1. Germline CDR1 is SGHTA and CDR2 is FQGNSA. This CDR3 is built from 15 residues. Trimming cost V 5 bases and J 7 bases; bases outside gene matches: 9. CDR3 amino acids: CASSLSQGAGEKLFF. The CDR3 DNA reads TGTGCCAGCAGCCTAAGCCAGGGGGCGGGTGAAAAACTGTTTTTT. Filled out from reference TRBV7-2 and TRBJ1-4, the complete variable domain reads GAGVSQSPSNKVTEKGKDVELRCDPISGHTALYWYRQSLGQGLEFLIYFQGNSAPDKSGLPSDRFSAERTGGSVSTLTIQRTQQEDSAVYLCASSLSQGAGEKLFFGSGTQLSVL.

V and J are TRBV14 and TRBJ1-2; 9 bases map to TRBD1. This CDR3 comprises 18 residues. CDR1 SGHDN and CDR2 FVKESK come from the germline V gene. Trimming cost V 1 base and J 4 bases; bases outside gene matches: 13. The CDR3 is CASSQAKPGTGRFYGYTF. As DNA, the CDR3 is TGTGCCAGCAGCCAAGCAAAACCCGGGACAGGGCGCTTCTATGGCTACACCTTC.

The chain recombines TRBV2 with TRBJ2-5; TRBD1 aligns across 11 bases. The germline V gene has CDR1 SNHLY and CDR2 FYNNEI. J lost 5 bases, V lost 7 bases, and 9 bases had no gene match. There are 15 residues in the CDR3. The CDR3 here is CASTQDRGREETQYF. CDR3 DNA: TGTGCCAGCACCCAGGACAGGGGGCGGGAGGAGACCCAGTACTTC.

CDR3 in DNA: TGTGCCAGCAGTTACGGTGGAGGCAATCAGCCCCAGCATTTT. This translates into CASSYGGGNQPQHF. The V call is TRBV6-5, the J call TRBJ1-5; D call uncertain. CDR3 length: 14 residues. The germline gives CDR1 MNHEY, CDR2 SVGAGI. Trimming left V 2 bases short and J 2 bases short, with 7 bases between.

The gene calls are TRBV29-1 and TRBJ2-1, with 10 positions matching TRBD2. CDR3 length: 14 amino acids. With V trimmed by 6 bases and J by 6 bases, 8 bases remained unmatched. Germline values: CDR1 SQVTM, CDR2 ANQGSEA. Here the CDR3 reads CSVLGAGGFNEQFF. The CDR3 DNA is TGCAGCGTCCTGGGAGCGGGAGGGTTCAATGAGCAGTTCTTC.

The chain has TRBV7-6 and TRBJ1-5; 7 positions agree with TRBD1. CDR1 and CDR2 from the germline V gene are SGHVS and FNYEAQ. The CDR3 is made up of 15 amino acids. The V gene end was trimmed by 8 bases and the J gene end by 4 bases; junction bases not matched to a gene: 11. The DNA of the CDR3 is TGTGCCAGCTCCCCAACGGGACAGTCAAATCAGCCCCAGCATTTT. It encodes CASSPTGQSNQPQHF.

This clone was seen just once. The chain links TRBV5-4 to TRBJ1-2; 9 bases are shared with TRBD1. The CDR3 covers 15 residues. Germline CDR1 and CDR2: SGHNT and YYREEE (reference sequence). Trimming took 4 bases from V and 4 from J; bases not matched to a gene: 8. CDR3 loop: CASSPYMTGGYGYTF. CDR3 nucleotides: TGTGCCAGCAGCCCTTATATGACAGGGGGCTATGGCTACACCTTC.

V gene TRBV5-5 combines with J gene TRBJ2-5; D is unresolved. CDR3 size: 14 residues. From germline, CDR1 is SGHKS and CDR2 YYEKEE (reference sequence). Trimming took 7 bases from V and 1 from J, leaving 14 bases between them. The CDR3 DNA follows: TGTGCCAGCGTCGTGCTCCCGGGCCAAGAGACCCAGTACTTC. It is translated as CASVVLPGQETQYF.

This clone appeared a single time. The V and J genes are TRBV28 and TRBJ2-5, with 8 nucleotides matching TRBD1. Germline V gives CDR1 MDHEN, CDR2 SYDVKM. Trimming at V came to 5 bases and at J to 3 bases, leaving 5 bases not matched to a gene. CDR3 length: 14 residues. CDR3 region: CASSARGREETQYF. CDR3 coding DNA: TGTGCCAGCAGTGCCAGGGGGCGCGAAGAGACCCAGTACTTC. Full variable domain (missing parts from reference TRBV28 and TRBJ2-5): DVKVTQSSRYLVKRTGEKVFLECVQDMDHENMFWYRQDPGLGLRLIYFSYDVKMKEKGDIPEGYSVSREKKERFSLILESASTNQTSMYLCASSARGREETQYFGPGTRLLVL.